Each of the 30 T cell receptor beta chains below was sequenced from the same sample in a study of graft-versus-host responses after intestinal transplantation. Data came from immunoSEQ multiplex PCR; TCRdb stores just in-frame clones and leaves some out. The table has tens of thousands of clones, around nine tenths seen once. The material was PBMCs, obtained about 120 days after intestinal transplantation. Receptors were obtained from a human patient who received an intestinal transplant, so some T cells may come from the graft donor.

This chain joins TRBV28 and TRBJ2-3; D could derive from TRBD1 or TRBD2 (5 bases each). The V gene lost 5 bases and the J gene lost 4 bases, with 16 bases spanning the gap. Per the germline V gene, CDR1 is MDHEN and CDR2 is SYDVKM. The CDR3 sequence is 15 residues long. CDR3: CASSHAGSGADTQYF. For the CDR3, the DNA is TGTGCCAGCAGTCACGCAGGGAGTGGTGCAGATACGCAGTATTTT.

The genes are TRBV5-4 and TRBJ1-1; D remains unclear. The CDR3 is 14 amino acids. Germline CDR1 is SGHNT and CDR2 is YYREEE (reference sequence). V lost 10 bases and J lost 0, with 16 bases in between. The CDR3 sequence is CAVSFGKLNTEAFF. The CDR3 coding sequence is TGTGCCGTCAGCTTTGGTAAGTTGAACACTGAAGCTTTCTTT.

This clone was observed once. The chain couples TRBV19 to TRBJ2-1, with D perhaps matching TRBD2 (6 bases). V was trimmed by 1 base and J by 2 bases, leaving 15 bases between them. The CDR3 length is 17 residues. Germline lookup yields CDR1 LNHDA and CDR2 SQIVND (reference sequence). In nucleotides, the CDR3 is TGTGCCAGTAGTATAGGGGGGACTCTAACTACCTACAATGAGCAGTTCTTC. It encodes CASSIGGTLTTYNEQFF.

The CDR3 coding sequence is TGTGCCAGCTCCCGCCGGGAGAAAAGCACAGATACGCAGTATTTT. It specifies CASSRREKSTDTQYF. V usage is TRBV18 and J usage is TRBJ2-3; D possibly corresponds to TRBD2 (6 bases). The V gene's germline CDR1 is KGHSH and CDR2 LQKENI. The germline V and J ends were trimmed by 6 bases and 0 bases, with 13 bases remaining between them. The CDR3 runs to 15 residues.

The rearrangement links TRBV5-1 to TRBJ2-7; 9 bases match TRBD2. This CDR3 is 15 amino acids long. Germline trimming cut 0 bases from V and 7 bases from J; bases unmatched to any gene: 8. The germline gives CDR1 SGHRS, CDR2 YFSETQ. CDR3 amino acids: CASSLVAGGPGEQYF. CDR3 in DNA: TGCGCCAGCAGCTTGGTGGCGGGAGGGCCGGGGGAGCAGTACTTC.

This clone appeared a few times. The chain employs TRBV6-1 and TRBJ1-3; the D is unclear. The V gene lost 1 base and the J gene lost 4 bases, with 11 bases spanning the gap. In germline, CDR1 is MNHNS, CDR2 SASEGT. The CDR3 has 15 amino acids. For the CDR3, the DNA is TGTGCCAGCAGTGAAGGCCCCGCGGGAGGAAACACCATATATTTT. Amino acid sequence: CASSEGPAGGNTIYF.

The J gene is TRBJ1-1, the V gene TRBV4-1; TRBD1 might be the D (5 bases). The germline V gene encodes CDR1 MGHRA and CDR2 YSYEKL. Trimming stripped 0 bases from V and 8 bases from J, with 10 bases between. The CDR3 contains 13 residues. The CDR3 DNA reads TGCGCCAGCAGCCAAGATCGGTCAGGGGAAGCTTTCTTT. Amino acid sequence: CASSQDRSGEAFF.

This clone was found a few times. The J gene is TRBJ2-5, the V gene TRBV7-6; either TRBD1 or TRBD2 may supply D (5 bases each). Looked up from germline, CDR1 is SGHVS and CDR2 is FNYEAQ. This CDR3 spans 14 amino acids. The ends were cut back, 4 bases at V and 4 bases at J, with 13 bases in the middle. The CDR3 bases are TGTGCCAGCAGCTCCGGGACCGCAACAGAGACCCAGTACTTC. As protein: CASSSGTATETQYF.

The chain couples TRBV18 to TRBJ1-1; D is perhaps TRBD1 (5 bases). Germline values: CDR1 KGHSH, CDR2 LQKENI. This CDR3 spans 14 amino acids. V gave up 4 bases and J gave up 1 base, with 10 bases separating them. CDR3 residues: CASSQNGANTEAFF. CDR3 coding DNA: TGTGCCAGCTCACAGAACGGGGCGAACACTGAAGCTTTCTTT.

The genes are TRBV6-5 and TRBJ2-1, with 7 bases identical to TRBD1. Looked up from germline, CDR1 is MNHEY and CDR2 is SVGAGI. The V segment lost 5 bases and the J segment 4 bases; nucleotides outside the gene matches: 5. The CDR3 has 14 residues. The CDR3 loop is CASSRTGEYNEQFF. The DNA for the CDR3 is TGTGCCAGCAGTAGGACAGGAGAGTACAATGAGCAGTTCTTC.

This chain uses TRBV5-4 with TRBJ2-3, with D maybe TRBD2 (5 bases). V lost 4 bases, J lost 0 bases, and 15 bases lay in between. Germline CDR1 SGHNT, CDR2 YYREEE (reference sequence). This CDR3 spans 16 amino acids. The CDR3 coding sequence is TGTGCCAGCAGCCCGGCTAGCTCACGGAGCACAGATACGCAGTATTTT. Its translation is CASSPASSRSTDTQYF.

The rearrangement joins TRBV19 to TRBJ1-2, with D perhaps TRBD1 (5 bases). V was pared by 7 bases and J by 5 bases, with 20 bases between. The length of the CDR3 is 15 residues. Germline CDR1 reads LNHDA; CDR2 reads SQIVND (reference sequence). CDR3 DNA: TGTGCCAGTACCCCCGGGGGGGGGACGCCTTATGGCTACACCTTC. It codes for CASTPGGGTPYGYTF.

This clone was picked up a small number of times. The chain is built from TRBV10-3 and TRBJ1-2, with 7 bases aligning to TRBD1. CDR1 ENHRY and CDR2 SYGVKD come from the germline V gene. The CDR3 covers 13 residues. The V and J ends lost 10 bases and 6 bases, in that order; junction bases with no gene match: 11. CDR3 sequence reads: CATQQQGSDGYTF. The CDR3 coding sequence is TGTGCCACCCAACAACAGGGGAGTGATGGCTACACCTTC.

The genes are TRBV10-3 and TRBJ1-2; a possible D gene is TRBD1 (5 bases). CDR1 is ENHRY, CDR2 SYGVKD, per germline. V was cut by 1 base and J by 6 bases, with 21 bases left in between. CDR3 length: 17 residues. This chain's CDR3 is CAISELEGKPGWDGYTF. In DNA form, the CDR3 reads TGTGCCATCAGTGAGTTGGAGGGGAAGCCGGGGTGGGATGGCTACACCTTC.

The chain employs TRBV28 and TRBJ2-5; a possible D gene is TRBD1 (6 bases). The DNA end lines up better with TRBJ2-7; the J call may be wrong. In germline, CDR1 is MDHEN, CDR2 SYDVKM. CDR3 size: 13 residues. CDR3 loop: CASSFRGRGEQYF. DNA of the CDR3: TGTGCCAGCAGTTTTAGGGGGAGAGGCGAGCAGTACTTC.

The rearrangement uses TRBV6-5 and TRBJ2-1; D is possibly TRBD2 (5 bases). This CDR3 comprises 15 residues. CDR1 and CDR2 from the germline V gene are MNHEY and SVGAGI. Trimming left V 5 bases short and J 3 bases short, with 14 bases between. CDR3 amino acids: CASSLGLPLYNEQFF. The CDR3 DNA reads TGTGCCAGCAGTCTTGGACTTCCTCTCTACAATGAGCAGTTCTTC.

This rearrangement joins TRBV7-9 to TRBJ2-1; TRBD2 matches at 8 bases. Germline loops: CDR1 SEHNR, CDR2 FQNEAQ (reference sequence). V lost 10 bases, J lost 8 bases, and 16 bases stayed unmatched. The CDR3 sequence is 15 residues long. DNA for the CDR3: TGTGCCACCTCCTGGGATAAGCGGGGGCGGGATGAGCAGTTCTTC. Translating gives CATSWDKRGRDEQFF.

The rearrangement joins TRBV9 to TRBJ2-7; 10 nucleotides match TRBD2. V was clipped by 4 bases and J by 0 bases; unmatched bases: 4. The CDR3 sequence is 15 residues long. Germline CDR1 and CDR2: SGDLS and YYNGEE. For the CDR3, the DNA is TGTGCCAGCAGCTTCGGACTAGCGGACTCCTACGAGCAGTACTTC. This translates into CASSFGLADSYEQYF.

The J gene is TRBJ2-3, the V gene TRBV2; 8 nucleotides match TRBD1. The CDR3 covers 15 residues. Trimming at V came to 6 bases and at J to 2 bases, leaving 7 bases not matched to a gene. CDR1 SNHLY and CDR2 FYNNEI come from the germline V gene. CDR3 sequence (DNA): TGTGCCAGCAGGGAACAGGGGGGAGACACAGATACGCAGTATTTT. Encoded protein: CASREQGGDTDTQYF.

J is TRBJ2-3 and V is TRBV5-4, with 8 bases aligning to TRBD1. The germline CDR1 and CDR2 sequences are SGHNT and YYREEE (reference sequence). This CDR3 has 15 amino acids. J gave up 5 bases and V 4 bases, and 9 bases lay outside the gene matches. CDR3 nucleotides: TGTGCCAGCAGCCCGAGCAGGGGGCGCGTAGATACGCAGTATTTT. Translating it yields CASSPSRGRVDTQYF.

The genes are TRBV4-1 and TRBJ2-5; the D gene is possibly TRBD2 (5 bases). Germline V gene data show CDR1 as MGHRA and CDR2 as YSYEKL. The CDR3 has 13 residues. Trimming took 5 bases from V and 4 from J, leaving 11 bases between them. The CDR3 nucleotides read TGCGCCAGCAGCAAACTAGTTACAGAGACCCAGTACTTC. It encodes CASSKLVTETQYF.

The chain has TRBV28 and TRBJ2-7; no clear D gene. Germline CDR1 is MDHEN and CDR2 is SYDVKM. With 3 bases removed from V and 2 bases from J, the gap between germline ends came to 17 bases. The CDR3 totals 16 residues. The CDR3 DNA is TGTGCCAGCAGTTTCCTCGGGTCTTCTCTTGCCTACGAGCAGTACTTC. Translating it yields CASSFLGSSLAYEQYF. The entire variable domain, with the rest obtained from reference TRBV28 and TRBJ2-7, is as follows: DVKVTQSSRYLVKRTGEKVFLECVQDMDHENMFWYRQDPGLGLRLIYFSYDVKMKEKGDIPEGYSVSREKKERFSLILESASTNQTSMYLCASSFLGSSLAYEQYFGPGTRLTVT.

This clone occurred once. Distinct nucleotide sequences in the sample also encode this CDR3. CDR3 residues: CSARDYYEQYF. Here the CDR3 DNA reads TGCAGTGCTAGGGACTACTACGAGCAGTACTTC. The chain links TRBV20-1 to TRBJ2-7, with a tentative D call TRBD2 (6 bases). CDR3 length: 11 amino acids. V shed 3 bases and J shed 3 bases, with 6 bases lying between them. Germline V gene data show CDR1 as DFQATT and CDR2 as SNEGSKA (reference sequence).

The gene calls are TRBV7-2 and TRBJ2-3; D remains unclear. V was trimmed by 7 bases and J by 3 bases, leaving 14 bases between them. Germline CDR1 and CDR2: SGHTA and FQGNSA. This CDR3 contains 14 residues. CDR3 in DNA: TGTGCCAGCACCCAGGTGGGGATGACAGATACGCAGTATTTT. Translated, it gives CASTQVGMTDTQYF.

In this sample, this clone turned up once. The gene calls are TRBV6-1 and TRBJ1-5, with D hard to call. The V gene lost 7 bases and the J gene lost 0 bases, with 7 bases spanning the gap. The CDR3 is made up of 13 amino acids. The germline gives CDR1 MNHNS, CDR2 SASEGT. CDR3 amino acids: CASNSNSNQPQHF. The CDR3 coding sequence is TGTGCCAGCAACAGCAATAGCAATCAGCCCCAGCATTTT.

V usage is TRBV28 and J usage is TRBJ1-3; D possibly corresponds to TRBD1 (5 bases). Germline assignment: CDR1 MDHEN and CDR2 SYDVKM. The CDR3 runs to 17 residues. V lost 3 bases and J lost 3, with 18 bases in between. The CDR3 DNA reads as TGTGCCAGCAGTTTCTCCCTACAGGTGTCCGGTGGAAACACCATATATTTT. This codes for CASSFSLQVSGGNTIYF.

The rearrangement joins TRBV7-9 to TRBJ1-2; unclear D gene. The CDR3 consists of 12 residues. The germline CDR1 and CDR2 sequences are SEHNR and FQNEAQ (reference sequence). Trimming pared 1 base from V and 6 bases from J, leaving 6 bases between. This CDR3 reads CASSLGSNGYTF. CDR3 DNA: TGTGCCAGCAGCTTAGGGAGCAATGGCTACACCTTC.

This chain joins TRBV4-2 and TRBJ2-2, with TRBD1 matching 7 bases. The germline V gene encodes CDR1 LGHNA and CDR2 YNFKEQ. V shed 7 bases and J 5 bases; nucleotides not matched to a gene: 10. This CDR3 is built from 15 residues. The CDR3 DNA reads as TGTGCCAGCAACCCTTCACCGGACAGGACCGGGGAGCTGTTTTTT. It translates to CASNPSPDRTGELFF.

V is TRBV27 and J is TRBJ1-2, with D perhaps matching TRBD1 (5 bases). Trimming stripped 2 bases from V and 0 bases from J, with 10 bases between. This CDR3 contains 15 residues. Per the germline V gene, CDR1 is MNHEY and CDR2 is SMNVEV (reference sequence). CDR3 protein: CASSLGGRANYGYTF. The CDR3 DNA sequence: TGTGCCAGCAGTTTAGGGGGAAGGGCTAACTATGGCTACACCTTC.

The chain is built from TRBV7-6 and TRBJ2-5; 8 bases match TRBD2. With the DNA end fitting TRBJ2-7 better, the J assignment may be wrong. The CDR3 runs 19 residues. Per the germline V gene, CDR1 is SGHVS and CDR2 is FNYEAQ. DNA for the CDR3: TGTGCCAGCAGCTCATATAGAGGGTTTAGGGCGGGAGGAGCATACGAGCAGTACTTC. It is translated as CASSSYRGFRAGGAYEQYF.